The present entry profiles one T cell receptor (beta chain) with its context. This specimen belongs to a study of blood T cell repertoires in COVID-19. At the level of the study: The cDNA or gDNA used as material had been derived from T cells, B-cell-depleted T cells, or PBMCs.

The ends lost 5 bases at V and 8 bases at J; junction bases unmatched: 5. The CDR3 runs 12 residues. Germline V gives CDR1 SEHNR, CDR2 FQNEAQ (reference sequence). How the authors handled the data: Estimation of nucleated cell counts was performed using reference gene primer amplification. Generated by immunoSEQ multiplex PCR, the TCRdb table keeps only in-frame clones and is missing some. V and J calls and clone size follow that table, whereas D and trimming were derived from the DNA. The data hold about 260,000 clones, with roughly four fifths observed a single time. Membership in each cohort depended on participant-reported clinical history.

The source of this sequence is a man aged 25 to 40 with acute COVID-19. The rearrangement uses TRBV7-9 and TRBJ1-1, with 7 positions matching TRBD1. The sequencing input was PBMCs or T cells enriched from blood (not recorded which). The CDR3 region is CASSGDSREAFF. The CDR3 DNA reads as TGTGCCAGCAGCGGGGACAGCAGAGAAGCTTTCTTT.